This TCR beta chain was recovered during a study of T cells in Graves' hyperthyroidism and ophthalmopathy. Study-wide results and limits: Among thyroid clonotypes expanded above 0.001, most also appeared in blood. A 13 V-J signature model discriminated ophthalmopathy versus stable hyperthyroidism. Model output signaled ophthalmopathy a median 6.5 months ahead of onset.

Used for diagnoses were clinical symptoms, serum thyroxine and TRAb, thyroid ultrasound and orbital computed tomography. There are many counts of this clonotype. Its antigen remains unidentified. The germline gives CDR1 MDHEN, CDR2 SYDVKM. V was clipped by 8 bases and J by 4 bases, with 11 bases between them. This CDR3 comprises 12 residues. The CDR3 regions of TCR beta were amplified from RNA transcripts. Primed by the HTBI set, a first-round RT-PCR was run on the TCR CDR3. In TCRdb, the multiplex PCR reads were re-called with MiXCR into one record per CDR3 protein. This table holds roughly 330,000 distinct CDR3 sequences, 16% found once.

Source material: blood. The chain carries TRBV28 and TRBJ1-1; the D is unclear. The TCR comes from a man younger than 45 with Graves' hyperthyroidism. CDR3 protein: CASGKGSTEAFF. The CDR3 DNA reads as TGTGCCAGCGGCAAGGGAAGCACTGAAGCTTTCTTT.